Presented here are 28 T cell receptor beta chains from one specimen sequenced in a study of technical replicates of blood from a few donors listed by TCRdb under 2017. The method behind the library was the immunoSEQ multiplex PCR assay. TCRdb holds this immuneACCESS table with in-frame rearrangements only. Some clones are missing; in checked studies, unresolved V genes explain under half, and the rest has no known cause. Within this sample are tens of thousands of clones, with 95% to 98% of them counted one time only. The top ten clonotypes cover about 0.16% of the sample. Sequenced sample: T cells isolated from PBMCs. The receptors come from a human donor in good health.

This sequence joins TRBV11-3 and TRBJ2-1; D is perhaps TRBD2 (6 bases). The V end lost 1 base, the J end lost 9 bases, and 16 bases lay between the germline ends. This CDR3 spans 15 amino acids. Germline V gives CDR1 SGHNT, CDR2 YENEEA. CDR3 sequence reads: CASSLVLVGLGEQFF. CDR3 sequence (DNA): TGTGCCAGCAGCTTAGTGTTGGTGGGACTGGGTGAGCAGTTCTTC.

This chain connects TRBV7-2 to TRBJ2-1; 7 positions agree with TRBD2. The CDR3 consists of 15 residues. Germline V gene data show CDR1 as SGHTA and CDR2 as FQGNSA. J was trimmed by 10 bases and V by 3 bases; bases with no gene match: 12. CDR3 DNA: TGTGCCAGCAGCTTCACTAGCGCGCTTGGGGGGGAGCAGTTCTTC. It specifies CASSFTSALGGEQFF.

This sequence joins TRBV2 and TRBJ1-1; no firm D call. From germline, CDR1 is SNHLY and CDR2 FYNNEI. This CDR3 region has 14 residues. V lost 2 bases to trimming and J lost 2 bases, with 9 bases between them. The CDR3 DNA follows: TGTGCCAGCAGTGAAATGGTGACAAACACTGAAGCTTTCTTT. This codes for CASSEMVTNTEAFF.

The rearrangement links TRBV30 to TRBJ2-3; 8 bases line up with TRBD2. CDR1 GTSNPN and CDR2 SVGIG come from the germline V gene (reference sequence). The V segment lost 1 base and the J segment 2 bases; nucleotides outside the gene matches: 8. This CDR3 region has 16 residues. The CDR3 sequence: CAWSGRRAGVTDTQYF. CDR3 in DNA: TGTGCCTGGAGTGGTCGGAGAGCGGGGGTCACAGATACGCAGTATTTT. The full variable domain, its missing parts supplied by reference TRBV30 and TRBJ2-3, is SQTIHQWPATLVQPVGSPLSLECTVEGTSNPNLYWYRQAAGRGLQLLFYSVGIGQISSEVPQNLSASRPQDRQFILSSKKLLLSDSGFYLCAWSGRRAGVTDTQYFGPGTRLTVL.

The chain is built from TRBV18 and TRBJ2-5; TRBD1 aligns across 9 bases. V lost 4 bases and J lost 5; bases outside the gene matches: 5. CDR1 and CDR2 (germline): KGHSH, LQKENI. The length of the CDR3 is 14 residues. The CDR3 spells CASSLNRGRETQYF. CDR3 coding DNA: TGTGCCAGCTCACTCAACAGGGGGCGGGAGACCCAGTACTTC.

The V call is TRBV9, the J call TRBJ2-2; 7 nucleotides match TRBD2. Unmatched junction bases numbered 5, after V lost 5 bases and J lost 1 base. This CDR3 has 15 amino acids. Germline loops: CDR1 SGDLS, CDR2 YYNGEE. Here the CDR3 DNA reads TGTGCCAGCAGTCATCCGGGGGGGAACACCGGGGAGCTGTTTTTT. Protein sequence: CASSHPGGNTGELFF.

The CDR3, as DNA: TGCGCCAGCAGGGAGTTGGTTTTGGTGAGCAATCAGCCCCAGCATTTT. Residues: CASRELVLVSNQPQHF. The chain recombines TRBV23-1 with TRBJ1-5; no reliable D call. TRBV23-1 is treated as an ORF (open reading frame) with a function not yet certain. V was clipped by 6 bases and J by 1 base, with 16 bases between them. CDR3 size: 16 residues.

The V call is TRBV28, the J call TRBJ2-7; D perhaps matches TRBD1 (6 bases). Per the germline V gene, CDR1 is MDHEN and CDR2 is SYDVKM. Trimming stripped 6 bases from V and 6 bases from J, with 15 bases between. The CDR3 contains 13 residues. CDR3 in amino acids: CASRPTGISEQYF. CDR3 bases: TGTGCCAGCAGACCCACAGGGATCTCCGAGCAGTACTTC.

The chain uses TRBV4-1 and TRBJ1-2; a possible D gene is TRBD1 (6 bases). V lost 2 bases to trimming and J lost 4 bases, with 11 bases between them. Germline CDR1 and CDR2: MGHRA and YSYEKL. This CDR3 comprises 14 residues. The CDR3: CASSQPRGGYGYTF. For the CDR3, the DNA is TGCGCCAGCAGCCAACCTCGAGGGGGCTATGGCTACACCTTC.

This sequence joins TRBV30 and TRBJ1-6; 10 bases align to TRBD1. Trimming removed 3 bases from V and 10 bases from J; junction bases left unmatched: 9. CDR3 length: 15 amino acids. In germline, CDR1 is GTSNPN, CDR2 SVGIG (reference sequence). This chain's CDR3 is CAWSAGTGDGSPLHF. CDR3 DNA sequence: TGTGCCTGGAGCGCCGGGACAGGGGACGGGTCACCCCTCCACTTT.

This chain uses TRBV7-6 with TRBJ2-7, with D tentatively TRBD1 (6 bases). With 3 bases removed from V and 7 bases from J, the gap between germline ends came to 16 bases. Germline-derived CDR1 and CDR2 are SGHVS and FNYEAQ. CDR3 length equals 14 residues. CDR3 amino acids: CASSLRGSDGEQYF. The CDR3 DNA is TGTGCCAGCAGCTTGAGGGGGTCAGACGGGGAGCAGTACTTC.

The chain has TRBV4-1 and TRBJ2-4; D call uncertain. Germline V lookup: CDR1 MGHRA, CDR2 YSYEKL. The ends were cut back, 2 bases at V and 2 bases at J, with 16 bases in the middle. The CDR3 is made up of 17 amino acids. CDR3 protein: CASSQIATQRSKNIQYF. CDR3 sequence (DNA): TGCGCCAGCAGCCAAATTGCGACTCAAAGGTCCAAAAACATTCAGTACTTC.

The chain carries TRBV27 and TRBJ2-1, with 9 bases identical to TRBD1. The germline V gene has CDR1 MNHEY and CDR2 SMNVEV (reference sequence). This CDR3 comprises 20 residues. The junction had 24 bases not matched to a gene; V was cut back by 8 bases and J by 4 bases. The CDR3 here is CASAKGQGDVLDGNYNEQFF. Here the CDR3 DNA reads TGTGCCAGCGCTAAGGGACAGGGAGACGTACTAGATGGAAATTACAATGAGCAGTTCTTC.

The chain uses TRBV6-5 and TRBJ2-7, with 8 bases fitting TRBD2. Germline V gene lookup returns CDR1 MNHEY and CDR2 SVGAGI. Trimming removed 0 bases from V and 1 base from J; junction bases left unmatched: 5. The length of the CDR3 is 16 residues. The DNA of the CDR3 is TGTGCCAGCAGTTACTCAACTAGCGGATTTTCCTACGAGCAGTACTTC. Protein: CASSYSTSGFSYEQYF.

CDR3 region: CASSLRAGINYGYTF. The DNA of the CDR3 is TGCGCCAGCAGCTTGCGGGCAGGGATTAACTATGGCTACACCTTC. The chain is built from TRBV5-1 and TRBJ1-2, with D maybe TRBD1 (5 bases). Germline CDR1 is SGHRS and CDR2 is YFSETQ. Trimming pared 1 base from V and 1 base from J, leaving 11 bases between. The CDR3 extends over 15 amino acids.

The V call is TRBV28, the J call TRBJ2-6; D unresolved. The CDR3 loop spans 16 amino acids. The germline V gene has CDR1 MDHEN and CDR2 SYDVKM. The V end lost 3 bases, the J end lost 0 bases, and 9 bases lay between the germline ends. The CDR3 coding sequence is TGTGCCAGCAGTTTCCCACCAGTCTCTGGGGCCAACGTCCTGACTTTC. Translation: CASSFPPVSGANVLTF.

The chain links TRBV29-1 to TRBJ2-7, with D possibly being TRBD2 (6 bases). The V and J ends lost 7 bases and 3 bases respectively, with 10 bases between them. The CDR3 has 11 residues. Germline loops: CDR1 SQVTM, CDR2 ANQGSEA. CDR3 in amino acids: CSALSGYEQYF. CDR3 nucleotide sequence: TGCAGCGCCCTTAGCGGCTACGAGCAGTACTTC.

This chain links TRBV5-6 with TRBJ2-7, with 7 positions matching TRBD2. The CDR3 runs 15 residues. J gave up 6 bases and V 7 bases, and 16 bases lay outside the gene matches. Germline loops: CDR1 SGHDT, CDR2 YYEEEE. The CDR3 spells CASQLGSGMGFEQYF. As DNA, the CDR3 is TGTGCCAGCCAGCTCGGGAGCGGGATGGGATTCGAGCAGTACTTC.

This chain links TRBV4-1 with TRBJ2-1, with a tentative D call TRBD2 (5 bases). There are 11 residues in the CDR3. The V gene's germline CDR1 is MGHRA and CDR2 YSYEKL. CDR3 nucleotide sequence: TGCGCAGCCGGGGCCTACAATGAGCAGTTCTTC. Its protein product is CAAGAYNEQFF.

The chain uses TRBV5-8 and TRBJ1-2, with 7 positions matching TRBD1. The CDR3 totals 14 residues. Germline trimming cut 4 bases from V and 4 bases from J; bases unmatched to any gene: 7. Germline CDR1 is SGHTS and CDR2 is YDEGEE. The CDR3 DNA is TGTGCCAGCAGCGAACAGGGGCTTAGCTATGGCTACACCTTC. This sequence encodes CASSEQGLSYGYTF.

The chain employs TRBV9 and TRBJ2-3, with 7 nucleotides matching TRBD2. In germline, CDR1 is SGDLS, CDR2 YYNGEE. With 1 base clipped from V and 0 bases from J, the junction kept 5 bases outside the gene matches. The CDR3 consists of 16 residues. The CDR3 spells CASSVSERGSTDTQYF. The CDR3 DNA reads as TGTGCCAGCAGCGTAAGTGAGCGGGGTAGCACAGATACGCAGTATTTT.

J is TRBJ2-7 and V is TRBV7-9; 13 bases map to TRBD2. The J segment lost 4 bases and the V segment lost 4 bases, leaving 4 bases of the junction unmatched. Germline-derived CDR1 and CDR2 are SEHNR and FQNEAQ (reference sequence). The CDR3 totals 15 residues. CDR3 sequence: CASSSRLAGGYEQYF. CDR3 coding DNA: TGTGCCAGCAGCTCAAGACTAGCGGGGGGATACGAGCAGTACTTC.

The gene calls are TRBV18 and TRBJ1-5; TRBD1 aligns across 9 bases. Germline V gene sequence: CDR1 KGHSH, CDR2 LQKENI. J gave up 0 bases and V 4 bases, and 4 bases lay outside the gene matches. The CDR3 runs 16 residues. The CDR3 protein is CASSLGTGFSNQPQHF. The CDR3 nucleotides read TGTGCCAGCTCACTGGGGACAGGGTTTAGCAATCAGCCCCAGCATTTT.

The chain combines TRBV30 with TRBJ1-1; a weak D match, TRBD1 (6 bases). This CDR3 has 13 amino acids. Germline V CDR1 and CDR2: GTSNPN, SVGIG (reference sequence). V was trimmed by 0 bases and J by 1 base, leaving 6 bases between them. Here the CDR3 DNA reads TGTGCCTGGAGTGTGGACAGGAACACTGAAGCTTTCTTT. This codes for CAWSVDRNTEAFF.

The chain uses TRBV29-1 and TRBJ2-1, with 7 bases fitting TRBD2. CDR3 length: 14 amino acids. The germline V gene encodes CDR1 SQVTM and CDR2 ANQGSEA. Trimming removed 5 bases from V and 5 bases from J; junction bases left unmatched: 9. The CDR3 DNA reads as TGCAGCGTTAAATCTAGCGGAGCGGACAATGAGCAGTTCTTC. The encoded protein is CSVKSSGADNEQFF.

The chain has TRBV5-1 and TRBJ1-4; 7 bases align to TRBD1. J lost 8 bases, V lost 7 bases, and 14 bases had no gene match. This CDR3 is built from 15 residues. Per the germline V gene, CDR1 is SGHRS and CDR2 is YFSETQ. This CDR3 reads CASGGIGTEEEKLFF. As DNA, the CDR3 is TGCGCCAGCGGCGGGATCGGGACAGAGGAAGAAAAACTGTTTTTT.

This chain links TRBV28 with TRBJ1-2; no reliable D call. Trimming stripped 5 bases from V and 3 bases from J, with 7 bases between. CDR3 length equals 12 residues. The germline V gene has CDR1 MDHEN and CDR2 SYDVKM. The CDR3 reads CASSAAYYGYTF. The CDR3 nucleotides read TGTGCCAGCAGTGCGGCTTACTATGGCTACACCTTC.

Remarks on this clone: Because the CDR3 is missing its conserved closing phenylalanine or tryptophan, this is likely a read error. No DNA is shown, since the ends of the CDR3 on it are uncertain; the CDR3 is the one TCRdb lists. The chain employs TRBV6-1 and TRBJ2-3; TRBD2, as called in the table, went unchecked against the DNA. CDR1 is MNHNS, CDR2 SASEGT, per germline. The CDR3 contains 18 residues when both ends are counted. The CDR3 loop reads CASSEVSGTRGYAQGLGL.